The following is a TCR beta chain sequence with its context. What it recognizes is unknown. These data belong to a study of Ad26.COV2.S vaccination and SARS-CoV-2 variants. Points from the study as a whole: Substantial breadth was reportedly displayed by spike-specific CD8+ and CD4+ T cell responses after vaccination. Total responses of T cells may have been underestimated by the analyses of TCR breadth and depth.

Germline-derived CDR1 and CDR2 are MNHNS and SASEGT. The CDR3 consists of 16 residues. Deletions cut 2 bases from V and 0 bases from J, with 13 bases between. Treatment denoted: around 19 received Ad26.COV2.S at low or high dose, single or two shots; five or six received placebo; per-sample allocation not given. Sampling occurred on day 63 after the first vaccine or placebo injection. Sequencing used immunoSEQ multiplex PCR; TCRdb keeps in-frame clones, though not all of them. In the table there are roughly 300,000 clones, approximately 86% of which are singletons. This chain uses TRBV6-1 with TRBJ1-1; D unclear. This TCR was recovered from a person between 18 and 60 years old who received the Ad26.COV2.S COVID-19 vaccine or a placebo. Sequenced material: peripheral blood, taken in a trial of Ad26.COV2.S vaccine versus placebo. CDR3 residues: CASSEWAGIMNTEAFF. The CDR3 nucleotides read TGTGCCAGCAGTGAATGGGCGGGAATAATGAACACTGAAGCTTTCTTT.